These 5 T cell receptor beta chains were sequenced from one sample in a study of chronic HIV infection and antiretroviral therapy (dated by TCRdb to between 2014 and 2017). The library was obtained by 5' RACE. TCRdb names Illumina MiSeq as the instrument used. Using fastp at Q25 and MiXCR, TCRdb reprocessed the public reads and kept productive beta chains. Identical CDR3 proteins give one entry, which carries the most common genes and DNA. This sample is represented by approximately 47,000 distinct CDR3 sequences; about a fifth of them were singletons. Together, the top ten hold 2.5% to 3% of the sample. The sequenced sample was peripheral blood. Receptor source: an adult who had HIV and had not received antiretroviral therapy, or was an uninfected healthy control (not recorded which).

The chain combines TRBV4-1 with TRBJ2-3; the match to TRBD2 covers 11 bases. Trimming removed 1 base from V and 6 bases from J; junction bases left unmatched: 6. From germline, CDR1 is MGHRA and CDR2 YSYEKL. This CDR3 region has 16 residues. The CDR3 sequence is CASSQVLAGGPDTQYF. The CDR3 DNA follows: TGCGCCAGCAGCCAAGTATTAGCGGGAGGGCCCGATACGCAGTATTTT.

The rearrangement links TRBV7-8 to TRBJ1-1; 8 bases match TRBD1. This CDR3 is built from 14 residues. V lost 1 base, J lost 6 bases, and 4 bases stayed unmatched. CDR1 is SGHVS and CDR2 is FQNEAQ in the germline V gene. CDR3: CASSLGQGMAEAFF. Here the CDR3 DNA reads TGTGCCAGCAGCTTAGGACAGGGGATGGCTGAAGCTTTCTTT.

This clonotype was observed a few times. The chain uses TRBV28 and TRBJ2-6, with no clear D. This CDR3 comprises 11 residues. Trimming stripped 11 bases from V and 9 bases from J, with 11 bases between. CDR1 MDHEN and CDR2 SYDVKM come from the germline V gene. The CDR3 region has the DNA TGTGCCTCCCGAGGAGTCAACGTCCTGACTTTC. Its translation is CASRGVNVLTF.

The V call is TRBV4-1, the J call TRBJ2-3, with D unclear. CDR3 length: 15 residues. V was clipped by 1 base and J by 0 bases, with 8 bases between them. The V gene's germline CDR1 is MGHRA and CDR2 YSYEKL. Here the CDR3 reads CASSQAEPSTDTQYF. CDR3 DNA: TGCGCCAGCAGCCAAGCGGAGCCTAGCACAGATACGCAGTATTTT.

The J gene is TRBJ2-2, the V gene TRBV15; D gene ambiguous. The V and J ends lost 5 bases and 4 bases respectively, with 5 bases between them. The CDR3 length is 12 residues. The germline gives CDR1 LNHNV, CDR2 YYDKDF (reference sequence). The CDR3 loop is CATSSTTGELFF. CDR3 DNA: TGTGCCACCAGCTCAACCACCGGGGAGCTGTTTTTT. The variable domain in full, with the rest retrieved from reference TRBV15 and TRBJ2-2, is DAMVIQNPRYQVTQFGKPVTLSCSQTLNHNVMYWYQQKSSQAPKLLFHYYDKDFNNEADTPDNFQSRRPNTSFCFLDIRSPGLGDTAMYLCATSSTTGELFFGEGSRLTVL.